These T cell receptor beta chains were read from a single sample in a study of glioma-infiltrating T cells after dendritic cell vaccination. Using immunoSEQ multiplex PCR, the repertoire was profiled, and TCRdb retains in-frame clones only, with some absent. The sample has 100,000 to 120,000 clones; 85% to 90% are singletons. The specimen was blood, collected after dendritic cell vaccination. These receptors came from a human donor with glioblastoma. The CDR3 runs from the conserved cysteine through the conserved F or W. Fields, in order: D gene, clone size, V gene, J gene, CDR3 DNA, CDR3 protein. D genes are given only for firm matches. Only part of the rows carry a size: once, few, many, or a class if the clone is expanded.

NA,NA,TRBV6-5,TRBJ1-2,TGTGCCAGCAGTTACAGAGGGCCCGATAACTATGGCTACACCTTC,CASSYRGPDNYGYTF
NA,NA,TRBV28,TRBJ2-3,TGTGCCAGCAGTTTTGGGTGGGTTTGGGGGCAGGAACCCTCAGGCGCAGATACGCAGTATTTT,CASSFGWVWGQEPSGADTQYF
NA,few,TRBV2,TRBJ1-1,TGTGCCAGCAGTCTAAAGCAGGGCGCTGAAGCTTTCTTT,CASSLKQGAEAFF
NA,NA,TRBV5-1,TRBJ2-2,TGCGCCAGCAGCTTAGAGACAATCGGCACCGGGGAGCTGTTTTTT,CASSLETIGTGELFF
NA,NA,TRBV5-1,TRBJ1-1,TGCGCCAGCAGCCCCGGGACACTGAACACTGAAGCTTTCTTT,CASSPGTLNTEAFF
TRBD2,NA,TRBV7-6,TRBJ2-2,TGTGCCAGCACCGCGGGGGGGGCGCACACCGGGGAACTGTTTTTT,CASTAGGAHTGELFF
TRBD2,NA,TRBV7-6,TRBJ2-1,TGTGCCAGCAGCTTTATGGCTAGCGGGTATGAGCAGTTCTTC,CASSFMASGYEQFF
NA,NA,TRBV6-1,TRBJ1-2,TGTGCCAGCAGTGACTGGGGGGGGTATGGCTACACCTTC,CASSDWGGYGYTF
NA,NA,TRBV1,TRBJ2-1,TGCACCAGCAGCCCCCGGACAGCCTCAGGCTCCTACAATGAGCAGTTCTTC,CTSSPRTASGSYNEQFF
TRBD1,NA,TRBV15,TRBJ2-7,TGTGCCACGAGGGGGGACGGGACAGGGGCCTACGAGCAGTACTTC,CATRGDGTGAYEQYF
NA,NA,TRBV27,TRBJ2-7,TGTGCCACCGGGGGGACATCCTCCTACGAGCAGTACTTC,CATGGTSSYEQYF
TRBD2,NA,TRBV9,TRBJ2-5,TGTGCCAGCAGCGTAGTCGATAGCGGGGGGCCGGAGACCCAGTACTTC,CASSVVDSGGPETQYF
TRBD2,NA,TRBV10-3,TRBJ2-5,TGTGCCATCAGTGCCCTCCCAGTGGCTAGCGGGGAAGAGACCCAGTACTTC,CAISALPVASGEETQYF
NA,NA,TRBV18,TRBJ1-6,TGTGCCAGCTCACCACCCCAGGGTTCACCCCTCCACTTT,CASSPPQGSPLHF
NA,NA,TRBV19,TRBJ2-1,TGTGCCAGTAGTATCGGTAGAGACAATGAGCAGTTCTTC,CASSIGRDNEQFF
NA,NA,TRBV5-1,TRBJ2-3,TGCGCCAGCAGCTTAGGACAGAACACAGATACGCAGTATTTT,CASSLGQNTDTQYF
NA,NA,TRBV6-6,TRBJ1-5,TGTGCCATCAGTGACCCCGGGAATCAGCCCCAGCATTTT,CAISDPGNQPQHF
NA,once,TRBV28,TRBJ2-3,TGTGCCAGCAGTTTGGCGGCAGATACGCAGTATTTT,CASSLAADTQYF
TRBD1,NA,TRBV5-1,TRBJ1-2,TGCGCCAGCAGCTTGGAAGCAGGGGGCCATGGCTACACCTTC,CASSLEAGGHGYTF
NA,NA,TRBV9,TRBJ1-4,TGTGCCAGCAGCGAGACAGCGGGCGAAAAACTGTTTTTT,CASSETAGEKLFF
NA,NA,TRBV5-1,TRBJ2-2,TGCGCCAGCAGCTTGGGGGCCTCGTCCGGCGGGGAGCTGTTTTTT,CASSLGASSGGELFF
TRBD2,NA,TRBV5-6,TRBJ2-3,TGTGCCAGCAGCTTGACTAGCGGGGGACGGACAGATACGCAGTATTTT,CASSLTSGGRTDTQYF
TRBD2,NA,TRBV6-6,TRBJ2-3,TGTGCCACTGGACTAGAATCAGATACGCAGTATTTT,CATGLESDTQYF
TRBD1,NA,TRBV7-2,TRBJ2-7,TGTGCCAGCAGCCCTGACAGGGGGCGCATCGAGCAGTACTTC,CASSPDRGRIEQYF
NA,once,TRBV2,TRBJ2-5,TGTGCCAGCAGTGAGGGCAGGGGCCAAGAGACCCAGTACTTC,CASSEGRGQETQYF
NA,once,TRBV7-9,TRBJ2-5,TGTGCCAGCAGCTCGGAGGGAGGAGAGACCCAGTACTTC,CASSSEGGETQYF
TRBD1,NA,TRBV5-4,TRBJ1-2,TGTGCCAGCAGCTTGGTAGGACAGGCCGTCTATGGCTACACCTTC,CASSLVGQAVYGYTF
NA,NA,TRBV11-3,TRBJ1-1,TGTGCCAGCAGCTTACCCTACACTCAGGGAAACACTGAAGCTTTCTTT,CASSLPYTQGNTEAFF
NA,NA,TRBV6-5,TRBJ2-3,TGTGCCAGCAGTTACTCTCAGGGCACCACAGATACGCAGTATTTT,CASSYSQGTTDTQYF
NA,NA,TRBV7-6,TRBJ2-7,TGTGCCAGCAGCCCTTCGGAGGACAGCAGTCCCTACGAGCAGTACTTC,CASSPSEDSSPYEQYF
NA,NA,TRBV6-1,TRBJ1-2,TGTGCCAGCAGTGAAGTTACAGGGAATAGGGTCTATGGCTACACCTTC,CASSEVTGNRVYGYTF
NA,NA,TRBV6-6,TRBJ2-5,TGTGCCAGCAAACAAGGGGCCTCTCCCCAAGAGACCCAGTACTTC,CASKQGASPQETQYF
NA,NA,TRBV9,TRBJ2-3,TGTGCCAGCAGCCTAGGAGTTCTCCCAGATACGCAGTATTTT,CASSLGVLPDTQYF
NA,once,TRBV28,TRBJ1-3,TGTGCCAGCCGTCCCAGCTCTGGAAACACCATATATTTT,CASRPSSGNTIYF
TRBD1,NA,TRBV5-1,TRBJ1-1,TGCGCCAGCAGCTTTGACGGACAGGCGAACACTGAAGCTTTCTTT,CASSFDGQANTEAFF
NA,NA,TRBV7-3,TRBJ2-5,TGTGCCAGCGCCAGGGGTGTCCACCAAGAGACCCAGTACTTC,CASARGVHQETQYF
TRBD1,NA,TRBV5-1,TRBJ2-5,TGCGCCAGCAGGTCACAGGGGGCGAAAGAGACCCAGTACTTC,CASRSQGAKETQYF